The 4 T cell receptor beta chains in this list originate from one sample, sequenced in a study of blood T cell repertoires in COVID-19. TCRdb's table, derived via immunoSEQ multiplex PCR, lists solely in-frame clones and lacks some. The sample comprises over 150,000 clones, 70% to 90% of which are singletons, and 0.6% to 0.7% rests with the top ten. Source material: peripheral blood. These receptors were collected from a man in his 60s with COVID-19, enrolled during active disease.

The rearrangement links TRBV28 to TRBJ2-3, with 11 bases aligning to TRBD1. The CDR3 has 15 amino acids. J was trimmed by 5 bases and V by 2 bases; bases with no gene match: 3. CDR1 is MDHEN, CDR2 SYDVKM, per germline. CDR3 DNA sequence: TGTGCCAGCAGTTTACCCGGGACAGGGGGAGATACGCAGTATTTT. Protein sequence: CASSLPGTGGDTQYF.

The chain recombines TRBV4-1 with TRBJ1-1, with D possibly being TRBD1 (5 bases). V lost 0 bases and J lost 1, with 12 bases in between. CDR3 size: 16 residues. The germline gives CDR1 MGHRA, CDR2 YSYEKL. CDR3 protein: CASSQDRVQENTEAFF. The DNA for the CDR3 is TGCGCCAGCAGCCAAGATCGGGTACAGGAGAACACTGAAGCTTTCTTT.

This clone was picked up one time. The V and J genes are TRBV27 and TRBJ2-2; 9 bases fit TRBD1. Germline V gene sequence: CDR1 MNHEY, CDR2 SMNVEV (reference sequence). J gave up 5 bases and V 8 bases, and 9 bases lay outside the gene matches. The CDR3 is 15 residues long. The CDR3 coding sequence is TGTGCCAGCGGACCACAGGGGGCCCGAACCGGGGAGCTGTTTTTT. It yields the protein CASGPQGARTGELFF.

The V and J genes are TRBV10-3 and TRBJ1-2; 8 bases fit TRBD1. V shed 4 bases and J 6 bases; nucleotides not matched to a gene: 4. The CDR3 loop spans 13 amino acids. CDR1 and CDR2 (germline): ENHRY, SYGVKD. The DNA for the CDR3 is TGTGCCATCAGTGCTGGACAGGGTGATGGCTACACCTTC. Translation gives CAISAGQGDGYTF.